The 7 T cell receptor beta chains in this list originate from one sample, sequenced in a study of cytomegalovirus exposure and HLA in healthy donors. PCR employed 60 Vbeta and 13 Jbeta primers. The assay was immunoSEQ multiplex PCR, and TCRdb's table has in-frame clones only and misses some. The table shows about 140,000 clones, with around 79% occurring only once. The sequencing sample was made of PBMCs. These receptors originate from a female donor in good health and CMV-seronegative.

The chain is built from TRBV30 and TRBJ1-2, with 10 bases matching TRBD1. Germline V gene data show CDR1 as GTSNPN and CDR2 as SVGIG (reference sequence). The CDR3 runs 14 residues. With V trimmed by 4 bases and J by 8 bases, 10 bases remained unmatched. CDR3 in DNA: TGTGCCTGGACTAAGACAGGGGGCAGGGGAGGCTACACCTTC. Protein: CAWTKTGGRGGYTF.

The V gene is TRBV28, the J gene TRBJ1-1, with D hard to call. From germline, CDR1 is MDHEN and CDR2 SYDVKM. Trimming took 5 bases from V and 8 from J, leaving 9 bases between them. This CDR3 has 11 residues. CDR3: CASSVEVEAFF. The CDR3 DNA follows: TGTGCCAGCAGTGTTGAGGTGGAAGCTTTCTTT.

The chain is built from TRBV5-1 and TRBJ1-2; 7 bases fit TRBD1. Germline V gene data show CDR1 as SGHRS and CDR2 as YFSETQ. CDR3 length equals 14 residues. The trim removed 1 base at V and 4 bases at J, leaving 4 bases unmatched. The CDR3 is CASSLIGGSYGYTF. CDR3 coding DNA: TGCGCCAGCAGCTTGATAGGGGGCAGCTATGGCTACACCTTC. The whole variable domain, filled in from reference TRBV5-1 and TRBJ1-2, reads KAGVTQTPRYLIKTRGQQVTLSCSPISGHRSVSWYQQTPGQGLQFLFEYFSETQRNKGNFPGRFSGRQFSNSRSEMNVSTLELGDSALYLCASSLIGGSYGYTFGSGTRLTVV.

This CDR3 is CASSWRTSGGVTDTQYF. In DNA form, the CDR3 reads TGTGCCAGCAGCTGGCGGACTAGCGGGGGGGTCACAGATACGCAGTATTTT. The V and J genes are TRBV7-2 and TRBJ2-3; 15 bases fit TRBD2. V was pared by 4 bases and J by 2 bases, with 4 bases of the junction left unmatched. Germline V CDR1 and CDR2: SGHTA, FQGNSA. The CDR3 has 17 amino acids.

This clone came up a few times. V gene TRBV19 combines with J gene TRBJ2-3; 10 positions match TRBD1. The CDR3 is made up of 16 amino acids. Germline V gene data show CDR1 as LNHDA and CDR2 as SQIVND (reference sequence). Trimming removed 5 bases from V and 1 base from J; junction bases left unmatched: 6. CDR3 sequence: CASSVGTGVGTDTQYF. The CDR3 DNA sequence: TGTGCCAGTAGTGTAGGGACAGGGGTAGGCACAGATACGCAGTATTTT.

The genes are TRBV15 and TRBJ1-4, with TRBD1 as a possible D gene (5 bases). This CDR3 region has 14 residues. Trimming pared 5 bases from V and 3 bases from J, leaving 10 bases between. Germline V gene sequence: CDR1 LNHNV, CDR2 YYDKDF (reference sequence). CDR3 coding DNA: TGTGCCACCAGCTCCCCAGGGTCTAATGAAAAACTGTTTTTT. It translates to CATSSPGSNEKLFF.

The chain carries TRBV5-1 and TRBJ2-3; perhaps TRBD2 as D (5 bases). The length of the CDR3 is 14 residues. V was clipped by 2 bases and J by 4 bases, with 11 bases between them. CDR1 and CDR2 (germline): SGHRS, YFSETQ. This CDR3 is CASSFLGGPDTQYF. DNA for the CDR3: TGCGCCAGCAGCTTTCTAGGAGGACCAGATACGCAGTATTTT.